This T cell receptor beta chain was documented in a study of OX40 agonist ivuxolimab in advanced cancers. The protocol was immunoSEQ multiplex PCR, while the TCRdb copy is restricted to in-frame clones and leaves out a portion. The sample shows around 100,000 clones, about 88% of them seen only once. Germline V gives CDR1 LNHDA, CDR2 SQIVND (reference sequence). The CDR3 has 15 residues. Trimming pared 8 bases from V and 4 bases from J, leaving 20 bases between. The source is an adult with an advanced solid tumor such as melanoma, head and neck, liver or kidney cancer. V is TRBV19 and J is TRBJ1-2; D gene ambiguous. The specimen was CD4+ or CD8+ T cells sorted from blood, collected in a trial of the OX40 agonist ivuxolimab. The CDR3 DNA reads as TGTGCCAGTTGTCCGTCCCGGAGCGATGGCTATGGCTACACCTTC. Translated, it gives CASCPSRSDGYGYTF. Full variable domain (missing parts from reference TRBV19 and TRBJ1-2): DGGITQSPKYLFRKEGQNVTLSCEQNLNHDAMYWYRQDPGQGLRLIYYSQIVNDFQKGDIAEGYSVSREKKESFPLTVTSAQKNPTAFYLCASCPSRSDGYGYTFGSGTRLTVV.